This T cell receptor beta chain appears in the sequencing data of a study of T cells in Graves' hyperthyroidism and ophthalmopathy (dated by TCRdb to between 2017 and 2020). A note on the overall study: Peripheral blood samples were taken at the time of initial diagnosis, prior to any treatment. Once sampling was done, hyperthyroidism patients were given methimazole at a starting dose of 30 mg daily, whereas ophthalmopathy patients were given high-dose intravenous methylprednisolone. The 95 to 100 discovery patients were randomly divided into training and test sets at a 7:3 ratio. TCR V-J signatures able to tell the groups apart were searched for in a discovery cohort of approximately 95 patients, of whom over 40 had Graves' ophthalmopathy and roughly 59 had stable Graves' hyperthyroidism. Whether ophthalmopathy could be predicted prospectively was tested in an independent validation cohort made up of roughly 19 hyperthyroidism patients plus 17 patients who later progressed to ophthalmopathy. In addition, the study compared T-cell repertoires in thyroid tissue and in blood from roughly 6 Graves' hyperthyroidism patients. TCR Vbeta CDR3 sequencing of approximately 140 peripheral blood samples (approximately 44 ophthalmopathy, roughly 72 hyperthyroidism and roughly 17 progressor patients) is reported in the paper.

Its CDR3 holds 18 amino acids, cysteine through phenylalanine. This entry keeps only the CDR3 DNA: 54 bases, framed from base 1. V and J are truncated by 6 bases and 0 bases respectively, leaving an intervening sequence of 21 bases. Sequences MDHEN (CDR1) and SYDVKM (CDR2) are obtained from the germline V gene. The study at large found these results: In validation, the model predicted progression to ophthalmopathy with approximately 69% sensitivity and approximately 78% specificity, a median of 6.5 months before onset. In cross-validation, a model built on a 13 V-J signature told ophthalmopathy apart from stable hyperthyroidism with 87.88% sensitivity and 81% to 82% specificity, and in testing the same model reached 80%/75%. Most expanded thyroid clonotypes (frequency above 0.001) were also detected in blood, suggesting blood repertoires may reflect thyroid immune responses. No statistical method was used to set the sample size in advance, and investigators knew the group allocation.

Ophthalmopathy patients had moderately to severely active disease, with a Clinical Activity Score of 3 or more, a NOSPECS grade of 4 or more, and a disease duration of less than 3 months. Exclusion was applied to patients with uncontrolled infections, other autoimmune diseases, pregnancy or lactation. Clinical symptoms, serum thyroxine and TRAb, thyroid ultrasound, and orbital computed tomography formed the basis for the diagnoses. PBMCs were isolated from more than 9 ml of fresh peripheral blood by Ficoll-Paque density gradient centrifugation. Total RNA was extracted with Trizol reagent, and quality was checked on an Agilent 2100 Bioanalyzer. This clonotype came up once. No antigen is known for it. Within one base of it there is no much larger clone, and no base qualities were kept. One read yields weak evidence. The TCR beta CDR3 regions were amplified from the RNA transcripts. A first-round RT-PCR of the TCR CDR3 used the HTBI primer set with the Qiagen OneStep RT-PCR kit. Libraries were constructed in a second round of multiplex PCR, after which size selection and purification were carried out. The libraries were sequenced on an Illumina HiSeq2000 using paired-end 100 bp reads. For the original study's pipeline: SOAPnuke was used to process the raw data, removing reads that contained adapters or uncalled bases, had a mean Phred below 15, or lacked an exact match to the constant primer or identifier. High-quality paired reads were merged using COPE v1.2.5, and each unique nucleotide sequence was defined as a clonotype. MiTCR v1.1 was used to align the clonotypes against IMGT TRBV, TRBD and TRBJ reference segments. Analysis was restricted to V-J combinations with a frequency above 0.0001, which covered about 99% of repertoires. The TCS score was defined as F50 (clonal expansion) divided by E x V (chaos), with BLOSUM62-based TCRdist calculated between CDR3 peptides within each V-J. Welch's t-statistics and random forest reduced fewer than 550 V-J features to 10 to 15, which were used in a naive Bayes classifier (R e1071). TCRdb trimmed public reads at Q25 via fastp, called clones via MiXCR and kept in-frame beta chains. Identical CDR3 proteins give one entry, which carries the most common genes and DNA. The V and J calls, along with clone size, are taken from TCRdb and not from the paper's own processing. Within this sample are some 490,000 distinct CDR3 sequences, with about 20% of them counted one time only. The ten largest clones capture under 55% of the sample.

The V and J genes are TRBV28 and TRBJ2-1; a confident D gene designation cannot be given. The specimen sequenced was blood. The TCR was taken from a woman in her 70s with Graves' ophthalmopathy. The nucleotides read TGTGCCAGCAGCCCGGGCCAAGTCTACCGGATCTCCTACAATGAGCAGTTCTTC. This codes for CASSPGQVYRISYNEQFF.